These 18 T cell receptor beta chains came from one sample sequenced in a study of naive CD8 T cells in extremely preterm neonates. Elective cesarean births at about 37-41 weeks, without labor or membrane rupture, supplied the cord blood. Sequenced by immunoSEQ multiplex PCR; TCRdb stores in-frame clones only, minus some. The repertoire includes roughly 5,000 clones, approximately 97% of them detected once, and roughly 0.53% sits in the top ten. The sample comprised naive CD8+ T cells from cord blood. These TCRs come from a newborn in good health.

The chain recombines TRBV4-3 with TRBJ2-2, with 10 positions matching TRBD2. CDR1 is LGHNA and CDR2 is YSLEER in the germline V gene. The CDR3 length is 16 residues. V lost 3 bases to trimming and J lost 7 bases; unmatched junction nucleotides: 8. This CDR3 is CASSQERGGYNGELFF. For the CDR3, the DNA is TGCGCCAGCAGCCAGGAGCGGGGGGGCTATAACGGGGAGCTGTTTTTT.

The chain is built from TRBV7-9 and TRBJ2-5, with 9 nucleotides matching TRBD2. Matching the DNA end better, TRBJ2-7 makes the J call doubtful. This CDR3 has 16 residues. Germline V gene sequence: CDR1 SEHNR, CDR2 FQNEAQ (reference sequence). The CDR3 sequence is CASTQPSSGDSYEQYF. The CDR3 nucleotides are TGTGCCAGCACCCAGCCGTCTAGCGGGGACTCCTACGAGCAGTACTTC.

The chain uses TRBV5-6 and TRBJ2-7; no reliable D call. V was cut by 0 bases and J by 2 bases, with 6 bases left in between. The CDR3 covers 13 residues. The germline V gene has CDR1 SGHDT and CDR2 YYEEEE. CDR3 in DNA: TGTGCCAGCAGCTTGGAGCTGGCCTACGAGCAGTACTTC. This encodes CASSLELAYEQYF.

The chain combines TRBV5-8 with TRBJ2-3, with 8 bases that match TRBD1. Trimming removed 2 bases from V and 2 bases from J; junction bases left unmatched: 13. The germline V gene encodes CDR1 SGHTS and CDR2 YDEGEE. The CDR3 is 18 amino acids. Written as DNA, the CDR3 is TGTGCCAGCAGCTTCCGTCCGGACAGGGTCCGCCACACAGATACGCAGTATTTT. It translates to CASSFRPDRVRHTDTQYF.

The rearrangement uses TRBV13 and TRBJ2-6; TRBD1 matches 7 bases. Trimming at V came to 3 bases and at J to 4 bases, leaving 3 bases not matched to a gene. The V gene's germline CDR1 is PRHDT and CDR2 FYEKMQ (reference sequence). The CDR3 spans 15 residues. The CDR3 loop is CASSFPGQGANVLTF. The DNA of the CDR3 is TGTGCCAGCAGCTTCCCGGGACAGGGGGCCAACGTCCTGACTTTC.

The rearrangement uses TRBV5-3 and TRBJ1-2, with 9 bases matching TRBD1. TRBV5-3 carries the ORF label, with uncertain function. With V trimmed by 3 bases and J by 4 bases, 7 bases remained unmatched. The CDR3 consists of 15 residues. DNA for the CDR3: TGTGCCAGAAGCTCTAGGGACAGGGATCCCTATGGCTACACCTTC. Translated: CARSSRDRDPYGYTF.

For the CDR3, the DNA is TGTGCCAGTAGTATCGCTAGCGGTTCCTACGAGCAGTACTTC. This encodes CASSIASGSYEQYF. This sequence joins TRBV19 and TRBJ2-7, with 7 bases aligning to TRBD2. The CDR3 contains 14 residues. Per the germline V gene, CDR1 is LNHDA and CDR2 is SQIVND (reference sequence). The V segment lost 3 bases and the J segment 1 base; nucleotides outside the gene matches: 3.

The rearrangement joins TRBV5-6 to TRBJ2-7; D perhaps matches TRBD2 (5 bases). From germline, CDR1 is SGHDT and CDR2 YYEEEE. The germline V and J ends were trimmed by 0 bases and 6 bases, with 10 bases remaining between them. The CDR3 has 13 amino acids. The CDR3 DNA reads as TGTGCCAGCAGCTTGGGAGGGAAAGGCGAGCAGTACTTC. Translated, it gives CASSLGGKGEQYF.

The chain couples TRBV27 to TRBJ2-3; possible D gene TRBD2, 6 bases. V lost 3 bases, J lost 0 bases, and 19 bases lay in between. Germline values: CDR1 MNHEY, CDR2 SMNVEV (reference sequence). CDR3 length equals 18 residues. CDR3 DNA sequence: TGTGCCAGCAGTTTTCTCAAACTATCTAGCGCCAGCACAGATACGCAGTATTTT. Protein product: CASSFLKLSSASTDTQYF.

The chain carries TRBV4-1 and TRBJ1-5, with 7 bases that match TRBD1. V lost 0 bases to trimming and J lost 1 base; unmatched junction nucleotides: 3. The CDR3 has 16 residues. The germline gives CDR1 MGHRA, CDR2 YSYEKL. As DNA, the CDR3 is TGCGCCAGCAGCCAAGATCCGACAGGGAGCAATCAGCCCCAGCATTTT. Protein sequence: CASSQDPTGSNQPQHF.

The chain recombines TRBV4-3 with TRBJ2-3, with 10 bases aligning to TRBD2. This CDR3 has 16 amino acids. Germline V lookup: CDR1 LGHNA, CDR2 YSLEER. Trimming took 3 bases from V and 1 from J; bases not matched to a gene: 4. The CDR3 DNA reads TGCGCCAGCAGCCAGACCGGGACTAGCGGCACAGATACGCAGTATTTT. Protein sequence: CASSQTGTSGTDTQYF.

The chain joins TRBV13 to TRBJ1-6; tentatively, D is TRBD1 (6 bases). V gave up 3 bases and J gave up 12 bases, with 15 bases separating them. The CDR3 loop spans 14 amino acids. Germline V CDR1 and CDR2: PRHDT, FYEKMQ (reference sequence). CDR3 coding DNA: TGTGCCAGCAGCTTTGGGGCAGGGGATGGACCCCTCCACTTT. Its translation: CASSFGAGDGPLHF.

V usage is TRBV4-1 and J usage is TRBJ2-1, with a possible D match to TRBD1 (6 bases). The CDR3 is 18 amino acids. Trimming took 5 bases from V and 2 from J, leaving 22 bases between them. In germline, CDR1 is MGHRA, CDR2 YSYEKL. The chain's CDR3 is CASSSSPTRDNTYNEQFF. The CDR3 coding sequence is TGCGCCAGCAGCAGTTCACCCACCCGGGACAACACCTACAATGAGCAGTTCTTC.

This chain uses TRBV6-1 with TRBJ2-3, with D hard to call. Germline V gives CDR1 MNHNS, CDR2 SASEGT. V was cut by 2 bases and J by 0 bases, with 12 bases left in between. This CDR3 comprises 16 residues. CDR3 sequence: CASSELQAPSTDTQYF. CDR3 sequence (DNA): TGTGCCAGCAGTGAATTGCAGGCCCCTAGCACAGATACGCAGTATTTT.

The chain recombines TRBV10-2 with TRBJ1-5; D not resolved. V was trimmed by 0 bases and J by 6 bases, leaving 15 bases between them. The germline gives CDR1 WSHSY, CDR2 SAAADI. The CDR3 is made up of 16 amino acids. In DNA, the CDR3 is TGCGCCAGCAGTGAGTCGGGCCGAGACGACGGTCAGCCCCAGCATTTT. This gives the protein CASSESGRDDGQPQHF.

The rearrangement uses TRBV11-2 and TRBJ2-7, with no clear D. V lost 1 base and J lost 4, with 5 bases in between. The CDR3 is made up of 12 amino acids. The germline V gene has CDR1 SGHAT and CDR2 FQNNGV. The DNA for the CDR3 is TGTGCCAGCAGCTTAGCGGAGTACGAGCAGTACTTC. It codes for CASSLAEYEQYF.

The genes are TRBV13 and TRBJ1-4; D possibly corresponds to TRBD1 (6 bases). Germline CDR1 reads PRHDT; CDR2 reads FYEKMQ (reference sequence). The CDR3 has 13 residues. The V gene lost 10 bases and the J gene lost 4 bases, with 13 bases spanning the gap. The CDR3 protein is CATPGGSNEKLFF. CDR3 bases: TGTGCCACACCTGGGGGCAGTAATGAAAAACTGTTTTTT.

The chain is built from TRBV2 and TRBJ2-3, with D maybe TRBD2 (5 bases). The germline CDR1 and CDR2 sequences are SNHLY and FYNNEI. The length of the CDR3 is 15 residues. Trimming cost V 4 bases and J 2 bases, with 13 bases left between them. For the CDR3, the DNA is TGTGCCAGCAGTGTTCTAGGACTTCTCACAGATACGCAGTATTTT. It translates to CASSVLGLLTDTQYF.